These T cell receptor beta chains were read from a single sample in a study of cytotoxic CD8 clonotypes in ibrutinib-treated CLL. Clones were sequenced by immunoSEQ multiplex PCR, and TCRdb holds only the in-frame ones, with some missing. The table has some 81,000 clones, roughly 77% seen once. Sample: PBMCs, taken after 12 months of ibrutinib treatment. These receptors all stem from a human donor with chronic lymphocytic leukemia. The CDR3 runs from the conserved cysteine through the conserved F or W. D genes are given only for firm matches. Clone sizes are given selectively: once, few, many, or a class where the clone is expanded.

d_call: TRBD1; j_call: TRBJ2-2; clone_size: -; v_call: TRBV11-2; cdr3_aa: CASSRTGANTGELFF; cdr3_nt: TGTGCCAGCAGCCGGACAGGGGCGAACACCGGGGAGCTGTTTTTT
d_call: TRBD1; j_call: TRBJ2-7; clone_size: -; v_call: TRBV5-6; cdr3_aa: CASSLVGTGGREQYF; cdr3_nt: TGTGCCAGCAGCTTGGTTGGGACAGGGGGGCGCGAGCAGTACTTC
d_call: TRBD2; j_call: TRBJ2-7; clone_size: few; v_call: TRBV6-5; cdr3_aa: CASSPGLAGGEQYF; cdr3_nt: TGTGCCAGCAGCCCCGGACTAGCGGGCGGCGAGCAGTACTTC
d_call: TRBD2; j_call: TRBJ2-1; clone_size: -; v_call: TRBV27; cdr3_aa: CASSWLAGAYNEQFF; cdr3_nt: TGTGCCAGCAGTTGGCTAGCGGGAGCCTACAATGAGCAGTTCTTC
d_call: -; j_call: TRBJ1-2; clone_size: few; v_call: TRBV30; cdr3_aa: CAWSREENGYTF; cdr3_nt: TGTGCCTGGAGCCGGGAGGAGAATGGCTACACCTTC
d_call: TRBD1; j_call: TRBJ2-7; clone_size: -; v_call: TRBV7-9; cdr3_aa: CASSRTGYEQYF; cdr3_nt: TGTGCCAGCAGCCGGACAGGGTACGAGCAGTACTTC
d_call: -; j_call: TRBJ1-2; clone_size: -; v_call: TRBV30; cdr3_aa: CAWTRGLASYGYTF; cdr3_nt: TGTGCCTGGACTCGGGGCCTTGCTAGCTATGGCTACACCTTC
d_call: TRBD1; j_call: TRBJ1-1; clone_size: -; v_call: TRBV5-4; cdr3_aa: CASSWDRANTEAFF; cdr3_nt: TGTGCCAGCAGCTGGGACAGGGCGAACACTGAAGCTTTCTTT
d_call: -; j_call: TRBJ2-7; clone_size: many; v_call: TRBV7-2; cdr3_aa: CASSLNPGGHYEQYF; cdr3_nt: TGTGCCAGCAGCCTTAACCCCGGGGGGCACTACGAGCAGTACTTC
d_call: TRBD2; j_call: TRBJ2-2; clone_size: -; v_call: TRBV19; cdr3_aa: CASSIDARGGPGELFF; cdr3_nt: TGTGCCAGTAGTATAGATGCCCGGGGGGGCCCCGGGGAGCTGTTTTTT
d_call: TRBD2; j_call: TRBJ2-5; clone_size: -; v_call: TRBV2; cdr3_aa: CASSGTSGGWETQYF; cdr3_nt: TGTGCCAGCAGCGGGACTAGCGGGGGGTGGGAGACCCAGTACTTC
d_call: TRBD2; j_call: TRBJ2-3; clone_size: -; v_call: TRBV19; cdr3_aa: CASSNRLAGGTDTQYF; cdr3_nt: TGTGCCAGTAGTAACAGACTAGCGGGGGGGACGGATACGCAGTATTTT
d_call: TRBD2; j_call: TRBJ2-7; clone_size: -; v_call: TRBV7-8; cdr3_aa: CASSPGTSGYEQYF; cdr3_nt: TGTGCCAGCAGCCCGGGGACTAGCGGCTACGAGCAGTACTTC
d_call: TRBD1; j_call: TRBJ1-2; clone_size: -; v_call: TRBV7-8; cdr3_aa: CASSLVDRDYGYTF; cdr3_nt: TGTGCCAGCAGCTTAGTGGACAGGGACTATGGCTACACCTTC
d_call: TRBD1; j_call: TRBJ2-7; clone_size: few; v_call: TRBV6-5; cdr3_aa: CASRDGQGARYEQYF; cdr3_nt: TGTGCCAGCAGGGACGGACAGGGGGCTAGGTACGAGCAGTACTTC
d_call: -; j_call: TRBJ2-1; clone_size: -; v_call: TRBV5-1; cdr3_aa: CASRGGRPSYNEQFF; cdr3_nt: TGCGCCAGCAGGGGGGGGCGACCCTCCTACAATGAGCAGTTCTTC
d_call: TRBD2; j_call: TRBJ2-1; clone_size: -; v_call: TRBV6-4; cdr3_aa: CASSPLAGGPPYNEQFF; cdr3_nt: TGTGCCAGCAGTCCGCTAGCGGGAGGGCCCCCCTACAATGAGCAGTTCTTC
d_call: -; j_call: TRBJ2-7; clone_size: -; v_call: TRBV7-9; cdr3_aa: CASSLVAASWSSYEQYF; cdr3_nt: TGTGCCAGCAGCTTAGTCGCGGCTAGCTGGAGCTCCTACGAGCAGTACTTC
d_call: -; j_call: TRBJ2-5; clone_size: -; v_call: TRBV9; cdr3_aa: CASSPRGTWVGETQYF; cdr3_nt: TGTGCCAGCAGCCCGCGGGGGACATGGGTCGGGGAGACCCAGTACTTC
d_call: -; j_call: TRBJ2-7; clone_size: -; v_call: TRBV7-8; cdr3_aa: CASSLAVVTGPPYEQYF; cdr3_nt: TGTGCCAGCAGCTTAGCGGTTGTAACAGGTCCTCCCTACGAGCAGTACTTC
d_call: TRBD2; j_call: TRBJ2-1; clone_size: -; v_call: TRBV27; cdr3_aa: CAHSWTSGLGEQFF; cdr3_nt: TGTGCCCATTCATGGACTAGCGGTCTCGGTGAGCAGTTCTTC
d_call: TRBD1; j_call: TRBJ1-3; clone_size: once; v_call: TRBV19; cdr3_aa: CASSIWDRRNTIYF; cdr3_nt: TGTGCCAGTAGTATTTGGGACAGAAGAAACACCATATATTTT
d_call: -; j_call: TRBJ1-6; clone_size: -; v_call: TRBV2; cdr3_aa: CASSEALGGYNSPLHF; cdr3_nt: TGTGCCAGCAGTGAAGCGTTGGGGGGCTATAATTCACCCCTCCACTTT
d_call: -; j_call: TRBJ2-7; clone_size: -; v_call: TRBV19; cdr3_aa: CASSRGGSSYEQYF; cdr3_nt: TGTGCCAGCAGCCGCGGGGGCAGCTCCTACGAGCAGTACTTC
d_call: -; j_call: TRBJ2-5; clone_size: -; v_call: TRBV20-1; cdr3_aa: CSASRAETQYF; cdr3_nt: TGCAGTGCGTCCAGGGCGGAGACCCAGTACTTC
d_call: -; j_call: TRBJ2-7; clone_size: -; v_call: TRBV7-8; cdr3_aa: CASSLVTESYEQYF; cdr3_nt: TGTGCCAGCAGCTTAGTTACGGAGTCCTACGAGCAGTACTTC
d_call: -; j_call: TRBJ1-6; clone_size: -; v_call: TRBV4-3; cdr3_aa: CASSQASGGGGNSPLHF; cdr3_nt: TGCGCCAGCAGCCAGGCTTCCGGGGGAGGTGGCAATTCACCCCTCCACTTT
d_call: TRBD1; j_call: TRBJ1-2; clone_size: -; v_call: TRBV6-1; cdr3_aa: CASSGHRGDGYTF; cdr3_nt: TGTGCCAGCAGTGGCCACAGGGGGGACGGCTACACCTTC
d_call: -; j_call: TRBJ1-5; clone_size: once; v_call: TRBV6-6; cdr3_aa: CASNPDIGYQPQHF; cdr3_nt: TGTGCCAGCAACCCGGACATCGGCTATCAGCCCCAGCATTTT
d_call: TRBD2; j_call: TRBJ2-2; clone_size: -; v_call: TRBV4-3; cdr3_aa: CASSQDLWGGIGELFF; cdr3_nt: TGCGCCAGCAGCCAAGATCTGTGGGGGGGAATCGGGGAGCTGTTTTTT
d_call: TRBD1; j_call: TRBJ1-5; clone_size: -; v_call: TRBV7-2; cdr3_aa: CASSPTGGENQPQHF; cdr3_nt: TGTGCCAGCAGCCCAACAGGGGGCGAGAATCAGCCCCAGCATTTT
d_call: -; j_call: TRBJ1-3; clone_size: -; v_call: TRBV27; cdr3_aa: CASSLGGSGNTIYF; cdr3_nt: TGTGCCAGCAGTTTAGGGGGGTCTGGAAACACCATATATTTT
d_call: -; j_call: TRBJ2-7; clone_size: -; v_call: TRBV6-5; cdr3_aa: CASSYRGTVREQYF; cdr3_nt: TGTGCCAGCAGTTATAGGGGGACGGTTCGGGAGCAGTACTTC
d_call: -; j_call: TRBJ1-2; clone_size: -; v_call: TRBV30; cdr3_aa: CAWSVELPYYGYTF; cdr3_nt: TGTGCCTGGAGTGTAGAACTACCTTACTATGGCTACACCTTC
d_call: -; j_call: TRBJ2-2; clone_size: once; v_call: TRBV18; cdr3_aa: CASSPQGRGSSNTGELFF; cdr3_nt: TGTGCCAGCTCACCACAAGGTCGCGGGTCCTCAAACACCGGGGAGCTGTTTTTT
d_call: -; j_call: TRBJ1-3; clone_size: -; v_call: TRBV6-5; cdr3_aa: CATKKPGTPTNTIYF; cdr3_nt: TGTGCCACCAAGAAACCCGGGACACCGACAAACACCATATATTTT
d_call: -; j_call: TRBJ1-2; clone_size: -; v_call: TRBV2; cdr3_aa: CASRGQLGYGYTF; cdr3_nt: TGTGCCAGCAGAGGACAACTGGGGTATGGCTACACCTTC
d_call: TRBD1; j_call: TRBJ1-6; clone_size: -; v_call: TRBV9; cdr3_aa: CASSAQGAQNNSPLHF; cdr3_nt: TGTGCCAGCAGCGCCCAGGGGGCCCAGAATAATTCACCCCTCCACTTT
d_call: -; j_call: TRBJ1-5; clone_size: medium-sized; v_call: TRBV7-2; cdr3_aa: CASSFQGTSNQPQHF; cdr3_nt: TGTGCCAGCAGCTTCCAAGGGACCAGCAATCAGCCCCAGCATTTT
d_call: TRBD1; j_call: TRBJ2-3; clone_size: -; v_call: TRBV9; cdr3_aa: CASSPRGPEADTQYF; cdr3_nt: TGTGCCAGCAGCCCCAGGGGGCCGGAGGCAGATACGCAGTATTTT
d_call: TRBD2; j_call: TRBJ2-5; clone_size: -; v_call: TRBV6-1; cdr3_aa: CASSATSPETQYF; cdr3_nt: TGTGCCAGCAGTGCGACTAGCCCGGAGACCCAGTACTTC
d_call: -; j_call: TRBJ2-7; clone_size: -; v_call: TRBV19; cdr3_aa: CASSIVNRPYEQYF; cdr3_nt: TGTGCCAGTAGTATAGTTAACAGACCGTACGAGCAGTACTTC
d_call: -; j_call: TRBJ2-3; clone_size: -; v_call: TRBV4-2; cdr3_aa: CASSQGAYGGTDTQYF; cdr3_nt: TGTGCCAGCAGCCAAGGCGCCTACGGGGGAACAGATACGCAGTATTTT
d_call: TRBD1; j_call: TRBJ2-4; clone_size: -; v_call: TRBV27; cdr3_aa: CASSLNRGQNIQYF; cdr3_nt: TGTGCCAGCAGTTTAAACAGGGGTCAAAACATTCAGTACTTC
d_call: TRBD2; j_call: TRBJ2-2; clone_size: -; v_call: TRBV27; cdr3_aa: CASFGVAGITGELFF; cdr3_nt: TGTGCCAGTTTCGGGGTAGCGGGGATCACCGGGGAGCTGTTTTTT
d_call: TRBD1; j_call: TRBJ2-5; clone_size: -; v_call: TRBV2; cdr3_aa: CASSHRGLPRETQYF; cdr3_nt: TGTGCCAGCAGTCACAGGGGCCTCCCCCGGGAGACCCAGTACTTC
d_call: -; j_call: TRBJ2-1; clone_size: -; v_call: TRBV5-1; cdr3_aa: CASSLEAAPYNEQFF; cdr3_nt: TGCGCCAGCAGCTTGGAGGCGGCCCCCTACAATGAGCAGTTCTTC
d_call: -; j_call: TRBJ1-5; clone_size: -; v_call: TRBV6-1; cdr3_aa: CAARTGNQPQHF; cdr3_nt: TGTGCCGCACGGACAGGCAATCAGCCCCAGCATTTT
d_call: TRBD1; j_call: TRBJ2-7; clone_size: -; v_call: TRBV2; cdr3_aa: CASNPRGRQGVTYEQYF; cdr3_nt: TGTGCCAGCAACCCCAGAGGGCGACAGGGGGTGACCTACGAGCAGTACTTC
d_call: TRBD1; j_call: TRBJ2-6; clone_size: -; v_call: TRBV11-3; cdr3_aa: CASSHRTGQGISGANVLTF; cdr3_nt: TGTGCCAGCAGCCACCGGACCGGACAGGGGATCTCTGGGGCCAACGTCCTGACTTTC
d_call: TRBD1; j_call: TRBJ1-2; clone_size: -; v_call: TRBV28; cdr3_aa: CASSLSGTGVGYTF; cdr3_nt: TGTGCCAGCAGTTTATCGGGGACAGGGGTCGGCTACACCTTC
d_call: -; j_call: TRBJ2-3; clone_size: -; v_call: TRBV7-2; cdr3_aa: CASSTLEGTQYF; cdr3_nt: TGTGCCAGCAGCACCCTGGAGGGTACGCAGTATTTT
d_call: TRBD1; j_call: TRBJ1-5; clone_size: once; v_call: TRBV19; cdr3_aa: CASSKGQGGNQPQHF; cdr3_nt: TGTGCCAGTAGTAAGGGACAGGGAGGCAATCAGCCCCAGCATTTT
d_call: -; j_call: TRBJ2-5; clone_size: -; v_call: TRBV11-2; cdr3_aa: CASSLGGFRGTQYF; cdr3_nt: TGTGCCAGCAGCTTAGGGGGTTTCCGAGGGACCCAGTACTTC
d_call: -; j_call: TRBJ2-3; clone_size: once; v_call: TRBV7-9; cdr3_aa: CASSTPGGGITDTQYF; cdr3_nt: TGTGCCAGCAGCACACCCGGTGGGGGTATCACAGATACGCAGTATTTT
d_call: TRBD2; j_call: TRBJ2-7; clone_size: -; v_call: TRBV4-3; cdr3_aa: CASSQDWGGEQYF; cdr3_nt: TGCGCCAGCAGCCAAGATTGGGGGGGCGAGCAGTACTTC
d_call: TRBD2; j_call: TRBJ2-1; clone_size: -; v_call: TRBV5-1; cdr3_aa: CASSLGLGRVEQFF; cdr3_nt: TGCGCCAGCAGTTTGGGACTAGGTAGAGTAGAGCAGTTCTTC
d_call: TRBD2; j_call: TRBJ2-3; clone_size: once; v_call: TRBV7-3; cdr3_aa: CASSPSGLAGGPLYF; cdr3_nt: TGTGCCAGCAGCCCCAGCGGACTAGCGGGGGGCCCGCTGTATTTT
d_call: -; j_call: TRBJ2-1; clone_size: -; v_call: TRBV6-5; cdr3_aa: CASSPRGSYNEQFF; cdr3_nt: TGTGCCAGCAGCCCCCGGGGCTCCTACAATGAGCAGTTCTTC